This T cell receptor beta chain derives from a study of blood T cell repertoires in COVID-19. Study as a whole: T cells, B-cell-depleted T cells, or PBMCs supplied cDNA or gDNA.

Data came from immunoSEQ multiplex PCR; TCRdb stores just in-frame clones and leaves some out. This table has around 190,000 clones, more than 80% appearing once. This CDR3 has 15 amino acids. V shed 4 bases, J shed 5 bases, and the junction held 5 bases outside the gene matches. CDR1 and CDR2 (germline): MDHEN, SYDVKM. The gene calls are TRBV28 and TRBJ1-4; TRBD1 matches 9 bases. Sequencing was carried out using peripheral blood. The clonotype was recovered from a woman aged 60-75 years with acute or convalescent COVID-19. The CDR3 nucleotides are TGTGCCAGCAGTTCTATGACAGGGGGAAATGAAAAACTGTTTTTT. Its translation is CASSSMTGGNEKLFF.